This T cell receptor beta chain was retrieved from a study of T cell changes during pregnancy in multiple sclerosis. There are 14 residues in the CDR3. Germline loops: CDR1 KGHSH, CDR2 LQKENI. V lost 2 bases and J lost 14; bases outside the gene matches: 8. Data came from immunoSEQ multiplex PCR; TCRdb stores just in-frame clones and leaves some out. The sample lists some 60,000 clones, 92% occurring once. Sequencing was performed on peripheral blood, taken in the second trimester of pregnancy. The TCR comes from a female donor in good health, enrolled as a control in a pregnancy study. The V call is TRBV18, the J call TRBJ1-6; 8 bases line up with TRBD1. The CDR3: CASSPKDREGSLHF. Written as DNA, the CDR3 is TGTGCCAGCTCACCAAAGGACAGGGAAGGGTCCCTCCACTTT.